This T cell receptor (beta chain) was documented in a study of T cells after yellow fever vaccination. TCRdb re-derived calls from the 5' RACE reads in MiXCR, one entry per CDR3 protein. Among hundreds of thousands of distinct CDR3 sequences listed, 15% to 20% were seen once. J gave up 1 base and V 6 bases, and 6 bases lay outside the gene matches. The CDR3 runs to 14 residues. CDR1 and CDR2 (germline): SGHRS, YFSETQ. This specimen was PBMCs, taken 15 days after the yellow fever booster vaccination. This TCR derives from a young man who received the YFV17D yellow fever vaccine. The chain combines TRBV5-1 with TRBJ1-1; TRBD1 aligns across 7 bases. Written as DNA, the CDR3 is TGCGCCAGCAACCCAGACAGGGCGAACACTGAAGCTTTCTTT. As protein: CASNPDRANTEAFF.